This T cell receptor (beta chain) emerged from a study of human T cells and chemical hapten exposure. Trimming cost V 1 base and J 7 bases, with 8 bases left between them. This CDR3 is built from 12 residues. Germline V lookup: CDR1 LGHDT, CDR2 YNNKEL (reference sequence). Time point meaning: patch test 2, 6 weeks after DPC sensitization. As for treatment: therapeutic diphenylcyclopropenone sensitization with weekly scalp DPC. In this sample, this clonotype turned up many times. TCRdb re-analysed the RACE reads in MiXCR, keeping a single row per CDR3 protein. The sample has tens of thousands of distinct CDR3 sequences; over 3% are singletons.

This chain links TRBV3-1 with TRBJ2-7; weak D call: TRBD2 (6 bases). The sequence was collected from a man aged 40-50 years with alopecia areata. Some clones in this sample may be carry-over from other donors' samples. The sample was whole blood, taken in connection with sensitization to the hapten diphenylcyclopropenone (DPC). The CDR3 DNA reads as TGTGCCAGCAGCCAAGTGGAGGGGGAGCAGTACTTC. This codes for CASSQVEGEQYF.